This entry lists 12 T cell receptor beta chains sequenced from one sample in a study of identifying expanded T cells in peripheral blood. Repertoires were generated with immunoSEQ multiplex PCR, while TCRdb's copy carries only in-frame clones and drops some. Of 91,000 or so clones in the sample, almost 90% were seen once. Specimen: blood. Receptors were obtained from a person between 18 and 70 years old in good health.

This clone has a single count. J is TRBJ2-3 and V is TRBV6-1, with D maybe TRBD2 (6 bases). V lost 3 bases, J lost 1 base, and 17 bases lay in between. The length of the CDR3 is 17 residues. Germline CDR1 reads MNHNS; CDR2 reads SASEGT. The CDR3 region is CASSDFGSVWGTDTQYF. For the CDR3, the DNA is TGTGCCAGCAGTGACTTCGGGAGTGTGTGGGGCACAGATACGCAGTATTTT.

This clone was detected only a few times. The chain joins TRBV5-4 to TRBJ2-2; D unresolved. CDR3 size: 13 residues. Deletions cut 2 bases from V and 6 bases from J, with 8 bases between. In germline, CDR1 is SGHNT, CDR2 YYREEE (reference sequence). In DNA form, the CDR3 reads TGTGCCAGCAGCTTCCAACTTCCCGGGGAGCTGTTTTTT. Translated: CASSFQLPGELFF.

The chain is built from TRBV15 and TRBJ2-4; 10 bases map to TRBD1. Germline lookup yields CDR1 LNHNV and CDR2 YYDKDF (reference sequence). Losses at the gene ends were 3 bases for V and 0 bases for J; bases not matched to a gene: 2. This CDR3 contains 16 residues. Here the CDR3 DNA reads TGTGCCACCAGCAGGACAGGGGGCTTAGCCAAAAACATTCAGTACTTC. Its protein product is CATSRTGGLAKNIQYF.

V usage is TRBV27 and J usage is TRBJ2-2; TRBD1 matches at 8 bases. The germline CDR1 and CDR2 sequences are MNHEY and SMNVEV (reference sequence). The J segment lost 6 bases and the V segment lost 5 bases, leaving 2 bases of the junction unmatched. The CDR3 extends over 13 amino acids. The CDR3 spells CASSLQGAGELFF. CDR3 nucleotides: TGTGCCAGCAGTCTACAGGGGGCCGGGGAGCTGTTTTTT.

The count of this clone is one. This chain joins TRBV28 and TRBJ2-5; 10 bases are a match to TRBD1. CDR1 is MDHEN and CDR2 is SYDVKM in the germline V gene. Germline trimming cut 6 bases from V and 5 bases from J; bases unmatched to any gene: 3. The CDR3 spans 13 residues. CDR3 in DNA: TGTGCCAGCAGCCGACAGGGGGCGGAGACCCAGTACTTC. This encodes CASSRQGAETQYF.

The J gene is TRBJ2-5, the V gene TRBV30; a weak D match, TRBD2 (7 bases). Trimming took 2 bases from V and 2 from J, leaving 12 bases between them. CDR1 GTSNPN and CDR2 SVGIG come from the germline V gene (reference sequence). The CDR3 has 14 amino acids. The CDR3 region has the DNA TGTGCCTGGAGTAGGGGGGGGATTCAAGAGACCCAGTACTTC. It translates to CAWSRGGIQETQYF.

V gene TRBV27 combines with J gene TRBJ2-7; 7 bases align to TRBD1. Losses at the gene ends were 2 bases for V and 6 bases for J; bases not matched to a gene: 7. This CDR3 comprises 14 residues. Germline V lookup: CDR1 MNHEY, CDR2 SMNVEV (reference sequence). CDR3 residues: CASSLRRNRGEQYF. DNA for the CDR3: TGTGCCAGCAGTTTAAGGCGAAACAGGGGCGAGCAGTACTTC.

The chain has TRBV4-1 and TRBJ2-7; a weak D match, TRBD1 (6 bases). CDR1 is MGHRA and CDR2 is YSYEKL in the germline V gene. Trimming pared 2 bases from V and 3 bases from J, leaving 11 bases between. The CDR3 contains 14 residues. The CDR3 DNA sequence: TGCGCCAGCAGCCAACAGAGGGACATCTACGAGCAGTACTTC. Its protein is CASSQQRDIYEQYF.

This rearrangement joins TRBV28 to TRBJ2-7, with TRBD1 matching over 9 bases. V shed 9 bases and J 1 base; nucleotides not matched to a gene: 4. Germline CDR1 and CDR2: MDHEN and SYDVKM. The CDR3 runs to 13 residues. The CDR3 nucleotides are TGTGCCAGTGACAGGGGGGGGTCCTACGAGCAGTACTTC. Amino acids: CASDRGGSYEQYF.

This chain uses TRBV5-5 with TRBJ1-2, with D unclear. The germline V gene has CDR1 SGHKS and CDR2 YYEKEE (reference sequence). The CDR3 loop spans 16 amino acids. Trimming left V 1 base short and J 4 bases short, with 17 bases between. CDR3 sequence reads: CASSLRSTAQIYGYTF. The CDR3 DNA is TGTGCCAGCAGCTTGAGGAGTACAGCTCAAATCTATGGCTACACCTTC.

V usage is TRBV28 and J usage is TRBJ2-3; a weak D match, TRBD2 (5 bases). Per germline, CDR1 MDHEN and CDR2 SYDVKM. V was shortened by 5 bases and J by 2 bases, with 11 bases between the two germline ends. The CDR3 covers 14 residues. DNA of the CDR3: TGTGCCAGCAGTCCTTACGGGATCACAGATACGCAGTATTTT. The encoded protein is CASSPYGITDTQYF.

This clone was counted only a few times. This chain uses TRBV30 with TRBJ1-2; D perhaps matches TRBD1 (5 bases). The CDR3 runs 13 residues. Trimming left V 0 bases short and J 4 bases short, with 9 bases between. Germline V CDR1 and CDR2: GTSNPN, SVGIG (reference sequence). In DNA, the CDR3 is TGTGCCTGGAGTGTAGACAGACTCTATGGCTACACCTTC. Protein: CAWSVDRLYGYTF.